This T cell receptor beta chain was sequenced for a study of cytomegalovirus exposure and HLA in healthy donors. This clone was counted once. Sequenced by immunoSEQ multiplex PCR; TCRdb stores in-frame clones only, minus some. The data contain roughly 250,000 clones, 90% of them singletons. With V trimmed by 3 bases and J by 0 bases, 4 bases remained unmatched. CDR3 size: 18 residues. CDR1 and CDR2 from the germline V gene are SNHLY and FYNNEI. The TCR originated in a young woman in good health and CMV-seronegative. The chain combines TRBV2 with TRBJ2-1, with 14 positions matching TRBD2. The sample taken for sequencing was PBMCs. The CDR3 nucleotides read TGTGCCAGCAGTGAGACTAGCGGGGGGGAAATCTCCTACAATGAGCAGTTCTTC. Translating gives CASSETSGGEISYNEQFF. Full variable domain (remainder filled in from reference TRBV2 and TRBJ2-1): EPEVTQTPSHQVTQMGQEVILRCVPISNHLYFYWYRQILGQKVEFLVSFYNNEISEKSEIFDDQFSVERPDGSNFTLKIRSTKLEDSAMYFCASSETSGGEISYNEQFFGPGTRLTVL.